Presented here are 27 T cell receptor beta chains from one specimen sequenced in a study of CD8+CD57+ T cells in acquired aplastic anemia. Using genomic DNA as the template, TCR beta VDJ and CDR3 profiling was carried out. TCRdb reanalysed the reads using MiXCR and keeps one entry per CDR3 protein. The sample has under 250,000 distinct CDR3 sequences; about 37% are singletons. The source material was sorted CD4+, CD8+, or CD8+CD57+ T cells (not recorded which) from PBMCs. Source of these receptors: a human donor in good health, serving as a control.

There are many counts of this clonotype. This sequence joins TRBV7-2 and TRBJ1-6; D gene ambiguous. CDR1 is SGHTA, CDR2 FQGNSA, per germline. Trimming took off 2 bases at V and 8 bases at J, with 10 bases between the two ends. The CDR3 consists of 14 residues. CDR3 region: CASSLSTAYSPLHF. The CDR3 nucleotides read TGTGCCAGCAGCTTAAGTACAGCCTATTCACCCCTCCACTTT.

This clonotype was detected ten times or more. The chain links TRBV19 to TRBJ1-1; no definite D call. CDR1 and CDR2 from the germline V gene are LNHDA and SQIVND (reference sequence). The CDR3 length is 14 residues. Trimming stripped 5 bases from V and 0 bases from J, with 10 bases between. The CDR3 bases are TGTGCCAGTAGTCAAGTGGTTTTGAACACTGAAGCTTTCTTT. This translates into CASSQVVLNTEAFF.

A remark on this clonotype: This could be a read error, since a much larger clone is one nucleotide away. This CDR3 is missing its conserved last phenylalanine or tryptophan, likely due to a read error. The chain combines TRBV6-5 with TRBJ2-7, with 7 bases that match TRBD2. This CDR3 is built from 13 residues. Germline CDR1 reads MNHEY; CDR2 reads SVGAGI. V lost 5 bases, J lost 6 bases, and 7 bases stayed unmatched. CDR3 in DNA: TGTGCCAGCAGTAACCTAAGGGAGGGCGAGCAGTACCTC. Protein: CASSNLREGEQYL.

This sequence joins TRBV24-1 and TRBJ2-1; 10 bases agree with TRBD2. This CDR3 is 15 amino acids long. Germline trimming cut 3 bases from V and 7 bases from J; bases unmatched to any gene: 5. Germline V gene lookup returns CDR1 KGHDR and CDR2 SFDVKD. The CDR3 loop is CATSDLAGVGNEQFF. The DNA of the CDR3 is TGTGCCACCAGTGATCTAGCGGGAGTGGGAAATGAGCAGTTCTTC.

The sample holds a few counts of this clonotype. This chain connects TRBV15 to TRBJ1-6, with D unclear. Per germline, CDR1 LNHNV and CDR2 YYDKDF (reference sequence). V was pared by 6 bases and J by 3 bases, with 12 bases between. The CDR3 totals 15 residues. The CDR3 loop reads CATRATLNYNSPLHF. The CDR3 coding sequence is TGTGCCACCAGGGCGACACTAAACTATAATTCACCCCTCCACTTT.

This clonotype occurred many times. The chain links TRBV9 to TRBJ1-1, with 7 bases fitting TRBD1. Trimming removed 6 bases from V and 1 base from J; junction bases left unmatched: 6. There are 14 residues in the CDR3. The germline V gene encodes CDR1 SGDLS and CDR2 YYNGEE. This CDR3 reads CASTLTGQNTEAFF. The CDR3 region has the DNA TGTGCCAGCACGTTGACAGGGCAGAACACTGAAGCTTTCTTT. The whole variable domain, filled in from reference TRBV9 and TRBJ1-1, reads DSGVTQTPKHLITATGQRVTLRCSPRSGDLSVYWYQQSLDQGLQFLIQYYNGEERAKGNILERFSAQQFPDLHSELNLSSLELGDSALYFCASTLTGQNTEAFFGQGTRLTVV.

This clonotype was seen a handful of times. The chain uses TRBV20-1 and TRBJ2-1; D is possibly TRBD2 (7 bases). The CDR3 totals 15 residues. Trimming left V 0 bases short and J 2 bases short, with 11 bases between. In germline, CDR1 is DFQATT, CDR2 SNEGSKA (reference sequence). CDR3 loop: CSARESGGPYNEQFF. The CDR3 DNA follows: TGCAGTGCTAGAGAATCGGGGGGCCCCTACAATGAGCAGTTCTTC.

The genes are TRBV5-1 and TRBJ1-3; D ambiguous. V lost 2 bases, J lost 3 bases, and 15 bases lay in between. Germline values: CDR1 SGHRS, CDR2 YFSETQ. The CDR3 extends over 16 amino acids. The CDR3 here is CASSLLTAGDGNTIYF. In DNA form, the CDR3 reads TGCGCCAGCAGCTTACTAACGGCGGGCGATGGAAACACCATATATTTT.

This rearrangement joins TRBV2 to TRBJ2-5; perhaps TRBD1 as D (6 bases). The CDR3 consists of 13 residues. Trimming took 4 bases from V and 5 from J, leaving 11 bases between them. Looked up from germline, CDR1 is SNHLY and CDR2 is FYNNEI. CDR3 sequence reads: CASSAGTLETQYF. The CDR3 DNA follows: TGTGCCAGCAGTGCCGGGACACTTGAGACCCAGTACTTC.

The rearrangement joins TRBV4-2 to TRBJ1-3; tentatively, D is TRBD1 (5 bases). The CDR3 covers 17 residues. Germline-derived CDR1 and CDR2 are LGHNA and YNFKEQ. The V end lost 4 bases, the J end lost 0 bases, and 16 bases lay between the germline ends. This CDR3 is CASSPGTSRSSGNTIYF. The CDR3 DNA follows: TGTGCCAGCAGCCCCGGGACTTCCCGATCCTCTGGAAACACCATATATTTT.

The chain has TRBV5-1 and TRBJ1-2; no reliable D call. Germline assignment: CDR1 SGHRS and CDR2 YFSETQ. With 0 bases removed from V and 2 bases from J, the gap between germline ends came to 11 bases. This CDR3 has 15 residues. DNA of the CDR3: TGCGCCAGCAGCTTGGCCCCTAGAGAGAACTATGGCTACACCTTC. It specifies CASSLAPRENYGYTF.

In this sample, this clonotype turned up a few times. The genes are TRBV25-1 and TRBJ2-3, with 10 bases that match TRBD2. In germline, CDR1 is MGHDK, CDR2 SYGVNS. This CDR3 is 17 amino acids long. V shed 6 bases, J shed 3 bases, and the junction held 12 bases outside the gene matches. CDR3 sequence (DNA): TGTGCCAGCAGCTTTTTGGCTAGCGGGGGTGGGACAGATACGCAGTATTTT. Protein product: CASSFLASGGGTDTQYF.

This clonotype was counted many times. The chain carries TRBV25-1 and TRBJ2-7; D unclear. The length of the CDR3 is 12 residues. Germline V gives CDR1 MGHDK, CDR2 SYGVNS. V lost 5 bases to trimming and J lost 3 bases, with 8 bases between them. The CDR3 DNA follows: TGTGCCAGCAGTATACAGTTCTACGAGCAGTACTTC. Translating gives CASSIQFYEQYF.

CDR3 sequence (DNA): TGTGCCAGCAGGGGCGTCAGGCTTGGGGAGCAGTACTTC. This sequence encodes CASRGVRLGEQYF. The chain employs TRBV2 and TRBJ2-7; no reliable D call. Germline V gives CDR1 SNHLY, CDR2 FYNNEI. Trimming removed 6 bases from V and 7 bases from J, with 16 bases in between. The CDR3 length is 13 residues.

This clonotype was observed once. CDR3 DNA sequence: TGTGCCACCAGTGATCCGGGTAGAGCTGGAAACACCATATATTTT. Translation gives CATSDPGRAGNTIYF. This chain joins TRBV24-1 and TRBJ1-3; D not resolved. V was clipped by 3 bases and J by 2 bases, with 10 bases between them. The CDR3 is 15 amino acids. The V gene's germline CDR1 is KGHDR and CDR2 SFDVKD.

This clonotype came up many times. CDR3 region: CASSLGGGQEQYF. The CDR3 DNA reads as TGTGCCAGCAGCTTAGGTGGTGGTCAGGAGCAGTACTTC. The chain joins TRBV7-3 to TRBJ2-7; D is undetermined. The CDR3 consists of 13 residues. Between the trimmed V and J ends, which lost 2 bases and 7 bases, there was a span of 12 bases. CDR1 and CDR2 from the germline V gene are SGHTA and FQGTGA.

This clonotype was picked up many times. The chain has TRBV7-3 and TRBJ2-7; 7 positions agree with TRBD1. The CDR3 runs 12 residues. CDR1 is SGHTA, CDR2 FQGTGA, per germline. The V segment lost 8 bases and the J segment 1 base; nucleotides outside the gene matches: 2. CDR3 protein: CASRQGSYEQYF. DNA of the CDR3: TGTGCCAGCCGACAGGGTTCCTACGAGCAGTACTTC.

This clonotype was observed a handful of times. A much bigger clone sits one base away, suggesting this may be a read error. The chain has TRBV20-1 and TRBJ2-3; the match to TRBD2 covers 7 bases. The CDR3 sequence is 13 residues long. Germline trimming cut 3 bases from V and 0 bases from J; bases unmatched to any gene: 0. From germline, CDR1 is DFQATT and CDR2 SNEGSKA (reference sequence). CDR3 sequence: CSARGGSTDTQYF. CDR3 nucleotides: TGCAGTGCTAGGGGGGGGAGCACAGATACGCAGTATTTT.

The CDR3 loop is CASSLGRGRVQPQHF. DNA of the CDR3: TGTGCCAGCAGCTTAGGCAGGGGGCGGGTTCAGCCCCAGCATTTT. The chain uses TRBV7-9 and TRBJ1-5; the match to TRBD1 covers 8 bases. The CDR3 totals 15 residues. Germline V gives CDR1 SEHNR, CDR2 FQNEAQ (reference sequence). V shed 1 base, J shed 6 bases, and the junction held 5 bases outside the gene matches.

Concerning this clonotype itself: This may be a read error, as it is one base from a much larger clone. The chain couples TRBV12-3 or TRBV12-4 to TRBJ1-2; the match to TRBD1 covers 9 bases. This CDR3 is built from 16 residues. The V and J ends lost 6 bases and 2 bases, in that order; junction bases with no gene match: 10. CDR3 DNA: TGTGCCAGCAGCTTGAGAATGGGACAGGGAAACTATGGCTACACCTTC. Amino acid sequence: CASSLRMGQGNYGYTF.

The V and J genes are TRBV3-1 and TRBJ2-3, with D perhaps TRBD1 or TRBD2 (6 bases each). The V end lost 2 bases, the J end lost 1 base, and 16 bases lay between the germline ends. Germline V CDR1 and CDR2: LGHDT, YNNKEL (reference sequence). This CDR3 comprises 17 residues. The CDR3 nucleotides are TGTGCCAGCAGCCAACGAGGGGGGCAGGCGGGCACAGATACGCAGTATTTT. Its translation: CASSQRGGQAGTDTQYF.

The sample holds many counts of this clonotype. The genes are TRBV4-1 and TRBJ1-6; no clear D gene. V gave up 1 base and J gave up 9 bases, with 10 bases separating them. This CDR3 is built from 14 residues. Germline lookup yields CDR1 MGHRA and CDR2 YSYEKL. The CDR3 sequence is CASSQVFVLSPLHF. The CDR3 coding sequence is TGCGCCAGCAGCCAAGTCTTTGTGCTTTCACCCCTCCACTTT.

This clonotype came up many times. CDR3 sequence reads: CAITGRMNTEAFF. The CDR3 DNA sequence: TGTGCCATCACGGGACGGATGAACACTGAAGCTTTCTTT. The V gene is TRBV10-3, the J gene TRBJ1-1; maybe TRBD1 (5 bases). The CDR3 has 13 residues. V lost 7 bases and J 0 bases, leaving 9 bases between the germline ends. Germline CDR1 reads ENHRY; CDR2 reads SYGVKD.

This chain's CDR3 is CASSAWDRDDNEQFF. Here the CDR3 DNA reads TGTGCCAGCAGTGCCTGGGACAGGGACGACAATGAGCAGTTCTTC. V and J are TRBV27 and TRBJ2-1, with 9 bases that match TRBD1. This CDR3 comprises 15 residues. Germline V lookup: CDR1 MNHEY, CDR2 SMNVEV (reference sequence). The V gene end was trimmed by 5 bases and the J gene end by 5 bases; junction bases not matched to a gene: 7.

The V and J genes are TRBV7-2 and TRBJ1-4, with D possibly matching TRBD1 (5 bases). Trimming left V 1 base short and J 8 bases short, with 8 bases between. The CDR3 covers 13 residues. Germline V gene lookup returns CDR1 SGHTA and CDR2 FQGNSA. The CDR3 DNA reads TGTGCCAGCAGCTTAGGCAGGGACGAAAAACTGTTTTTT. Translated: CASSLGRDEKLFF.

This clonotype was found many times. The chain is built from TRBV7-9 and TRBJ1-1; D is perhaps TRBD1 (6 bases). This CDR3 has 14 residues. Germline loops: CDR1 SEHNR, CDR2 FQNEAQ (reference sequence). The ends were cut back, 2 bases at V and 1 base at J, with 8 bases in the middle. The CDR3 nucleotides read TGTGCCAGCAGCTTAAAGGGACAGAACACTGAAGCTTTCTTT. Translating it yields CASSLKGQNTEAFF.

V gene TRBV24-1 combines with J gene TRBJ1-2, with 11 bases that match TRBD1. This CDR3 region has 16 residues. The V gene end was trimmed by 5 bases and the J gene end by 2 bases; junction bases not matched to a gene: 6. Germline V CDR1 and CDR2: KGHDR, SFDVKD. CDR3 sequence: CATSGTGGGGNYGYTF. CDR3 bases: TGTGCCACCAGTGGGACAGGGGGCGGGGGAAACTATGGCTACACCTTC.